This TCR beta chain was retrieved from a study of post-analysis software for immune sequencing data. Study-wide context: Several disease courses (relapsing-remitting, secondary progressive and progressive-relapsing) of multiple sclerosis were included. General study points: Pronounced co-clustering by F measure was evident among identically batched samples. Significantly lower normalized Chao1 diversity was seen in multiple sclerosis patients than in controls. Five TRBV segments, TRBV5-6, TRBV5-1 and TRBV20-1 among them, were found more frequent in patients than controls.

Carried by the TCR beta cDNA libraries were unique molecular identifiers. TCRdb processed the PCR reads anew with MiXCR; each CDR3 protein has one entry. The sample lists some 260,000 distinct CDR3 sequences, 35% to 40% occurring once. CDR1 is SGHRS and CDR2 is YFSETQ in the germline V gene. The CDR3 consists of 13 residues. V shed 3 bases and J shed 9 bases, with 13 bases lying between them. Notes on this clonotype: What it recognizes is unknown.

V usage is TRBV5-1 and J usage is TRBJ2-1; maybe TRBD1 (5 bases). The sample consisted of blood. The clonotype comes from a girl aged 5-17 years with multiple sclerosis. CDR3 coding DNA: TGCGCCAGCAGCTACGAGGACGACAGTGAGCAGTTCTTC. Residues: CASSYEDDSEQFF. Variable domain in full (rest from reference TRBV5-1 and TRBJ2-1): KAGVTQTPRYLIKTRGQQVTLSCSPISGHRSVSWYQQTPGQGLQFLFEYFSETQRNKGNFPGRFSGRQFSNSRSEMNVSTLELGDSALYLCASSYEDDSEQFFGPGTRLTVL.